This T cell receptor beta chain was identified during a study of blood T cells in healthy people across ages. General study points: Naive and antigen-experienced cells could not be conclusively compared, given unsorted PBMCs. With naive T cell percentage, TCR beta diversity showed a strong correlation.

A J-beta primer mix and a sample-barcoded 5' primer were used in a second PCR of roughly 6 to 11 cycles. Each cDNA molecule, via a template-switch adaptor with 12 random nucleotides, was tagged. TCRdb re-analysed the 5' RACE reads in MiXCR, keeping a single row per CDR3 protein. The sample has fewer than 1.5 million distinct CDR3 sequences, roughly 45% seen once. This clonotype was seen once. Its antigen is still unknown. Sequencing input: blood. The receptor was isolated from a woman between 18 and 30 years old in good health.

DNA of the CDR3: TGCAGTGATAGTCCACTCCCATACTCCTACAATGAGCAGTTCTTC. Residues: CSDSPLPYSYNEQFF. This rearrangement joins TRBV20-1 to TRBJ2-1; D not resolved. V shed 7 bases and J shed 0 bases, with 16 bases lying between them. CDR1 is DFQATT and CDR2 is SNEGSKA in the germline V gene (reference sequence). The CDR3 loop spans 15 amino acids.